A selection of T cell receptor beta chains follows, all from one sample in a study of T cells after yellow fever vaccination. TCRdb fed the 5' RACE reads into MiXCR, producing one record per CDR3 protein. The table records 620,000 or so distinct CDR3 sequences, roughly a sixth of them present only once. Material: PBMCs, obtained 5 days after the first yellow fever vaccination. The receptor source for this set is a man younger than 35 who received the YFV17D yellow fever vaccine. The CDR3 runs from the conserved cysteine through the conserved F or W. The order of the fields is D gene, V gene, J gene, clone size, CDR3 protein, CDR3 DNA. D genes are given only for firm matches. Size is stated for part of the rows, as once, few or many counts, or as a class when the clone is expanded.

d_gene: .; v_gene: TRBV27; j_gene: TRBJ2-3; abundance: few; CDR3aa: CASRQGVGTDTQYF; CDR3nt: TGTGCCAGCAGACAGGGTGTTGGCACAGATACGCAGTATTTT
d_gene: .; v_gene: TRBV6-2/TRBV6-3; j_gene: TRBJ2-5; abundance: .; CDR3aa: CASSYVNFQETQYF; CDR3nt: TGTGCCAGCAGTTACGTCAATTTCCAAGAGACCCAGTACTTC
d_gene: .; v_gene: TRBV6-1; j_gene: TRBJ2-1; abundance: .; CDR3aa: CASSPPSKNEQFF; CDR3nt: TGTGCCAGCAGTCCCCCTAGCAAGAATGAGCAGTTCTTC
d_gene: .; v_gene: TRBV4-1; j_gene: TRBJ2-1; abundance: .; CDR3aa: CASSQDRVREQFF; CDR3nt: TGCGCCAGCAGCCAAGACCGGGTGCGGGAGCAGTTCTTC
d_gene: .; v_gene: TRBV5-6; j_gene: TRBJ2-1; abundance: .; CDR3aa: CASSPGPGQGSYNEQFF; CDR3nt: TGTGCCAGCAGCCCAGGTCCGGGGCAGGGCTCCTACAATGAGCAGTTCTTC
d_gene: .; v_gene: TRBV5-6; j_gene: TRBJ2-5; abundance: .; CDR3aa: CASSSEGGMYQETQYF; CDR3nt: TGTGCCAGCAGCTCGGAGGGAGGAATGTACCAAGAGACCCAGTACTTC
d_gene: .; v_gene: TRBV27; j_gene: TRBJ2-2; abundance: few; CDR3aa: CASFGGKVVGYTGELFF; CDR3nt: TGTGCCAGCTTCGGGGGAAAGGTGGTCGGGTACACCGGGGAGCTGTTTTTT
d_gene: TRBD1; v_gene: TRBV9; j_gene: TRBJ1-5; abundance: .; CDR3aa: CASSVGGQGREPQHF; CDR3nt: TGTGCCAGCAGCGTAGGCGGACAGGGGAGAGAGCCCCAGCATTTT
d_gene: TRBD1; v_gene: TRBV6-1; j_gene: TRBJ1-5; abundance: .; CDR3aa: CASSGQGAYQPQHF; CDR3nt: TGTGCCAGCAGCGGACAGGGGGCTTATCAGCCCCAGCATTTT
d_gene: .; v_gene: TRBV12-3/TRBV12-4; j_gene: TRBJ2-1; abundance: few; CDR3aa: CASRLSGTNEQFF; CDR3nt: TGTGCCAGCAGACTTTCCGGGACAAATGAGCAGTTCTTC
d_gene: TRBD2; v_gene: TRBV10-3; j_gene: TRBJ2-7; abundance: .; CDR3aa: CATTLAGGPKEQYF; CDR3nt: TGTGCCACTACCCTAGCGGGGGGGCCGAAGGAGCAGTACTTC
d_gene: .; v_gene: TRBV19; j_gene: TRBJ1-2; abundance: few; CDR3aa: CASSGKGYGYTF; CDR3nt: TGTGCCAGTAGTGGCAAAGGCTATGGCTACACCTTC
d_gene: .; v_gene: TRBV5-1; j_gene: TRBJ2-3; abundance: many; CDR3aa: CASSISTDTQYF; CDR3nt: TGTGCCAGCAGCATCTCGACAGATACGCAGTATTTT
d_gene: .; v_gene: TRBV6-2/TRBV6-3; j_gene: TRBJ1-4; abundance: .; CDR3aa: CASSYEKRSTNEKLFF; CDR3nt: TGTGCCAGCAGTTACGAGAAGAGATCAACTAATGAAAAACTGTTTTTT
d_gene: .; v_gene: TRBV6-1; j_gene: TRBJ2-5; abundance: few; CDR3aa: CASRLTNQETQYF; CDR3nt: TGTGCCAGCAGACTGACAAACCAAGAGACCCAGTACTTC
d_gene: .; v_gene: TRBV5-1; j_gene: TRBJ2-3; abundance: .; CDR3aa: CASSPEAADTQYF; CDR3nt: TGCGCCAGCAGCCCCGAAGCGGCAGATACGCAGTATTTT
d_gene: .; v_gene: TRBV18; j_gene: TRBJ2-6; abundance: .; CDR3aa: CASSPWRNVSGANVLTF; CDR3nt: TGTGCCAGCTCACCATGGCGGAACGTCTCTGGGGCCAACGTCCTGACTTTC
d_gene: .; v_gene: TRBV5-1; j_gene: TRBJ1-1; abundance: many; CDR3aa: CASSLAGRNTEAFF; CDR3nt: TGTGCCAGCAGCTTAGCTGGCCGGAACACTGAAGCTTTCTTT
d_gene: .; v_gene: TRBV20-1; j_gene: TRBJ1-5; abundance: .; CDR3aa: CSARDSAWGGSNQPQHF; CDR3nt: TGCAGTGCTAGAGATTCCGCTTGGGGCGGAAGCAATCAGCCCCAGCATTTT
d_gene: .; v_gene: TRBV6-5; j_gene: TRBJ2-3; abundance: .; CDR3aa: CASSFSIGSRADTQYF; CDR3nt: TGTGCCAGCAGTTTCTCAATCGGGAGCCGTGCAGATACGCAGTATTTT
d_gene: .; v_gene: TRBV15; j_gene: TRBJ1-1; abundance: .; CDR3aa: CATSGQKTVNTEAFF; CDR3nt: TGTGCCACCAGCGGACAAAAAACGGTGAACACTGAAGCTTTCTTT
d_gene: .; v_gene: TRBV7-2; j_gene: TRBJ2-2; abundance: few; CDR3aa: CASSAFLQNTGELFF; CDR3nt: TGTGCCAGCAGCGCCTTTCTGCAGAACACCGGGGAGCTGTTTTTT
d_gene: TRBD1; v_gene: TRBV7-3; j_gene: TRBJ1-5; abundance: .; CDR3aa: CASSPDRDSPYSNQPQHF; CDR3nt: TGTGCCAGCAGCCCTGACCGGGACAGCCCTTATAGCAATCAGCCCCAGCATTTT
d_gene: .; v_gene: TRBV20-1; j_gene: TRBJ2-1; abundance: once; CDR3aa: CSASGSGAPLFEQFF; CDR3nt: TGCAGTGCTAGTGGGTCGGGGGCCCCCCTTTTTGAGCAGTTCTTC
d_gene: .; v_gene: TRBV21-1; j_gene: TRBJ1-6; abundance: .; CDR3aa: CASSKVRFGESYNSPLHF; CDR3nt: TGTGCCAGCAGCAAAGTTCGATTCGGGGAATCCTATAATTCACCCCTCCACTTT
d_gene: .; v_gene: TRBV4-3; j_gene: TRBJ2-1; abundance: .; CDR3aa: CASSRATPRGEQFF; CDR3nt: TGCGCCAGCAGCCGGGCCACCCCCCGGGGTGAGCAGTTCTTC
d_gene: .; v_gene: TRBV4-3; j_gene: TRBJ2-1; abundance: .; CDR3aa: CASSQWVIFPNEQFF; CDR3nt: TGCGCCAGCAGCCAATGGGTGATATTCCCCAATGAGCAGTTCTTC
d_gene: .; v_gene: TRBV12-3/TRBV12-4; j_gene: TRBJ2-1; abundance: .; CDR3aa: CASSFQGSGNEQFF; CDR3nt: TGTGCCAGCAGTTTCCAGGGATCCGGCAATGAGCAGTTCTTC
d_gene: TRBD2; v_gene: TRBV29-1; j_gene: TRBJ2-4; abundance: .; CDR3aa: CSVATGGTKNIQYF; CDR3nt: TGCAGCGTCGCAACCGGGGGGACCAAAAACATTCAGTACTTC
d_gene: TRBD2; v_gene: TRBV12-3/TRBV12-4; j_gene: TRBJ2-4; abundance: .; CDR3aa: CASTWGGKNIQYF; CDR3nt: TGTGCCAGCACCTGGGGGGGCAAAAACATTCAGTACTTC
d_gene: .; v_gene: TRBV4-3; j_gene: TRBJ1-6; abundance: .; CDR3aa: CASSQEGRAGSPLHF; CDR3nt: TGCGCCAGCAGCCAAGAGGGACGGGCGGGTTCACCCCTCCACTTT
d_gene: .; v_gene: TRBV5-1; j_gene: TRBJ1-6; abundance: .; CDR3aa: CASSLRQSMDSPLHF; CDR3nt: TGCGCCAGCAGCCTCAGACAGTCTATGGATTCACCCCTCCACTTT
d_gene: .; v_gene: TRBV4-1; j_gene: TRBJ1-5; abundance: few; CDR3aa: CASSQVPRSNQPQHF; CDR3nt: TGCGCCAGCAGCCAGGTCCCGAGGAGCAATCAGCCCCAGCATTTT
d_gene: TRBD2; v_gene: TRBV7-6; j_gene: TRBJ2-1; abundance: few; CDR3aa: CASSLEDSGGVFREQFF; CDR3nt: TGTGCCAGCAGCTTAGAGGATAGCGGGGGGGTATTTAGAGAGCAGTTCTTC
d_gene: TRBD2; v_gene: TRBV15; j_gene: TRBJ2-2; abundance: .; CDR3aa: CATSRLRGDTGELFF; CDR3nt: TGTGCCACCAGCAGATTGCGGGGGGACACCGGGGAGCTGTTTTTT